The T cell receptor (beta chain) described here comes from a study of Graves' ophthalmopathy and Graves' hyperthyroidism. Study overall: Researchers obtained peripheral blood at initial diagnosis, before any treatment had begun.

This clonotype turned up a few times. A read error is possible here, since a much larger clone lies one base away. RNA transcripts were the source from which TCR beta CDR3 regions were amplified. Second-round multiplex PCR came after a first-round RT-PCR that employed HTBI primers. TCRdb itself ran the multiplex PCR reads through MiXCR, one entry per CDR3 protein. The sample lists roughly 50,000 distinct CDR3 sequences; 45% to 55% were seen once. The CDR3 contains 17 residues. Germline CDR1 is MNHEY and CDR2 is SVGAGI. The sequencing sample was made of peripheral blood. The receptor's source is an adult woman with Graves' ophthalmopathy. V is TRBV6-5 and J is TRBJ1-1; maybe TRBD1 (5 bases). The chain's CDR3 is CASSWGLDNGVNTEASF. The CDR3 DNA follows: TGTGCCAGCAGTTGGGGCCTAGACAACGGGGTGAACACTGAAGCTTCCTTT.